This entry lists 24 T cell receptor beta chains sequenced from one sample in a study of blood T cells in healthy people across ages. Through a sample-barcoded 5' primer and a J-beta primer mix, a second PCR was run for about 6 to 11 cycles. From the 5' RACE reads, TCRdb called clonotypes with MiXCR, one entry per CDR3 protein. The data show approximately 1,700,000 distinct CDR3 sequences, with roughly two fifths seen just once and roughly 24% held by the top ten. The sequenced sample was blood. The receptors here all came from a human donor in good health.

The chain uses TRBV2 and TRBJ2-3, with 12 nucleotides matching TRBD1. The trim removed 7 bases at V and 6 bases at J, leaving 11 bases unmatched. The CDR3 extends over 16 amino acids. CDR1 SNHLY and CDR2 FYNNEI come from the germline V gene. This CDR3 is CASTGTGGIGGDTQYF. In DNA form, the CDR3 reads TGTGCCAGCACTGGGACAGGGGGCATCGGGGGCGATACGCAGTATTTT.

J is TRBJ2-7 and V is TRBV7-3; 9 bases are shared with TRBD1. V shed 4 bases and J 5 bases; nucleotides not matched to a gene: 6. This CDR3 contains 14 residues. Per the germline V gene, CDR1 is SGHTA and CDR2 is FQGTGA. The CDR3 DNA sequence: TGTGCCAGCAGCTCCGGGACAGGGCCCCACGAGCAGTACTTC. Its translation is CASSSGTGPHEQYF.

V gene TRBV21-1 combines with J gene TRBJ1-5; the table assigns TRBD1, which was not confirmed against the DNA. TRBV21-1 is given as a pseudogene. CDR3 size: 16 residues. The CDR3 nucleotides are TGTGCCAGCCGCGGACAGGAATATCGGTGGGATCAGCCCCAGCATTTT. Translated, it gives CASRGQEYRWDQPQHF.

Here the CDR3 reads CASSLAGLVDQSTQYF. CDR3 sequence (DNA): TGTGCCAGCAGTTTAGCCGGACTAGTAGACCAGTCTACGCAGTATTTT. This sequence joins TRBV28 and TRBJ2-3; 7 nucleotides align to TRBD2. Looked up from germline, CDR1 is MDHEN and CDR2 is SYDVKM. CDR3 size: 16 residues. The V and J ends lost 2 bases and 8 bases, in that order; junction bases with no gene match: 13.

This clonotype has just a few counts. CDR3 sequence reads: CASSYSPGDSSTEAFF. CDR3 nucleotides: TGTGCCAGCAGTTACTCTCCGGGGGATTCTAGCACTGAAGCTTTCTTT. The chain recombines TRBV6-5 with TRBJ1-1, with D possibly TRBD1 on 5 matching bases. Trimming took off 0 bases at V and 4 bases at J, with 15 bases between the two ends. The V gene's germline CDR1 is MNHEY and CDR2 SVGAGI. The CDR3 spans 16 residues.

The DNA for the CDR3 is TGTGCCAGCAGCTTAACAGGGTTAAACTCTGGGGCCAACGTCCTGACTTTC. It specifies CASSLTGLNSGANVLTF. This chain joins TRBV7-3 and TRBJ2-6; D is ambiguous. V was shortened by 0 bases and J by 0 bases, with 9 bases between the two germline ends. This CDR3 spans 17 amino acids. The V gene's germline CDR1 is SGHTA and CDR2 FQGTGA.

The CDR3 loop reads CASSLDFAGRETQYF. In nucleotides, the CDR3 is TGCGCCAGCAGCTTGGATTTTGCGGGACGGGAGACCCAGTACTTC. This chain connects TRBV5-1 to TRBJ2-5; D is possibly TRBD2 (6 bases). The germline V gene has CDR1 SGHRS and CDR2 YFSETQ. The CDR3 loop spans 15 amino acids. The V end was cut by 0 bases, the J end by 5 bases, with 14 bases between.

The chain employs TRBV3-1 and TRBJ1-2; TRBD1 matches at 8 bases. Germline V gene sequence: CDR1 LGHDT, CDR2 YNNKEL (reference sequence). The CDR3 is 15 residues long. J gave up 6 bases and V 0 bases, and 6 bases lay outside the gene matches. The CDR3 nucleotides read TGTGCCAGCAGCCAAGATCCGACAGGGGATCATGGCTACACCTTC. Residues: CASSQDPTGDHGYTF.

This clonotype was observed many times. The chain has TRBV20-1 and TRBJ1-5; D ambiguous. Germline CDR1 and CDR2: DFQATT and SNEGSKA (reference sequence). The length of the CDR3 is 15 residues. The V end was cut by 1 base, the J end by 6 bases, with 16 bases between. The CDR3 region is CSARALGRLGQPQHF. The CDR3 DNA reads TGCAGTGCTAGAGCGCTTGGCAGGTTAGGTCAGCCCCAGCATTTT.

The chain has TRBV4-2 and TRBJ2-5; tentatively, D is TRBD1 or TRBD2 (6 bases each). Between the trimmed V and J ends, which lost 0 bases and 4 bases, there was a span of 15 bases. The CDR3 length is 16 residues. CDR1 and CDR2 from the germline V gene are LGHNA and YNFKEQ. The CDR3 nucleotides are TGTGCCAGCAGCCAAGATCTGGGGGGCGAATTAGAGACCCAGTACTTC. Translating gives CASSQDLGGELETQYF.

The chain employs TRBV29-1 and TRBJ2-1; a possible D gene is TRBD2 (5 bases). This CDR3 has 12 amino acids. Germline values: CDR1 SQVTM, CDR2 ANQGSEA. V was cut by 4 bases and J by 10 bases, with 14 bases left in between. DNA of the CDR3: TGCAGCGTTGGGTGGGGAGTTCTCGAGCAGTTCTTC. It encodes CSVGWGVLEQFF.

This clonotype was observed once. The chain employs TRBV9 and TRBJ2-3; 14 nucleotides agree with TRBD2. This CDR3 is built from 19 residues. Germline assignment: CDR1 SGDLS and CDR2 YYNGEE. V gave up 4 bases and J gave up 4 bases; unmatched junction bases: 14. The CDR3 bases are TGTGCCAGCAGCTCCCCAAGCGAGACTAGCGGGAGGGCCGCAGATACGCAGTATTTT. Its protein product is CASSSPSETSGRAADTQYF.

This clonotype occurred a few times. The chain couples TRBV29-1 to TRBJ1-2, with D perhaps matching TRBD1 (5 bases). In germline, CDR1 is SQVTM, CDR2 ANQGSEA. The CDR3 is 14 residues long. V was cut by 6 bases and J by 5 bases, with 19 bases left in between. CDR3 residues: CSVERGGVLYGYTF. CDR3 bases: TGCAGCGTCGAACGGGGGGGAGTTTTGTATGGCTACACCTTC.

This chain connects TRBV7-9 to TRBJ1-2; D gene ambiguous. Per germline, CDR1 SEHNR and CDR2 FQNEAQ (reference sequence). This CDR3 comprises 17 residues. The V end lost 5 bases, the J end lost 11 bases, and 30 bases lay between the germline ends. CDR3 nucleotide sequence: TGTGCCAGCAGCATTGGGGTTACAGCAGAGCTTAGGGCTGGTTACACCTTC. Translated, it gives CASSIGVTAELRAGYTF.

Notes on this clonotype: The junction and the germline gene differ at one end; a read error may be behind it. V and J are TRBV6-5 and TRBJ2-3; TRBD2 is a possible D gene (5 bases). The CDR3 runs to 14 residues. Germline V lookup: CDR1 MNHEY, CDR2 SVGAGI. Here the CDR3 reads CANSYRTRADTQYF. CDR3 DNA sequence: TGTGCCAACAGTTACCGTACTAGGGCAGATACGCAGTATTTT.

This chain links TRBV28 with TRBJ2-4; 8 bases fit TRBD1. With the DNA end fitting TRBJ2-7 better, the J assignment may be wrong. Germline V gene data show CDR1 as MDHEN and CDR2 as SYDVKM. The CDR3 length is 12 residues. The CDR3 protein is CVTRRQGYEQYF. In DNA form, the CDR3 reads TGTGTCACCCGACGACAGGGGTACGAGCAGTACTTC.

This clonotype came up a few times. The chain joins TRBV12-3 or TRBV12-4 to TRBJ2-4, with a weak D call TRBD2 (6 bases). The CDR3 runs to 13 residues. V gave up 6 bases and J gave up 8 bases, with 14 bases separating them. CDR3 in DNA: TGTGCCAGCAGCCAAGGGAGGAGGGACATTCAGTACTTC. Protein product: CASSQGRRDIQYF.

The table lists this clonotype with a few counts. The CDR3 sequence is CASSWKRVSYEQYF. DNA for the CDR3: TGTGCCAGCAGTTGGAAGAGAGTCTCCTACGAGCAGTACTTC. The V and J genes are TRBV6-2 or TRBV6-3 and TRBJ2-7; D not certain. Germline values: CDR1 MNHEY, CDR2 SVGEGT. With 4 bases removed from V and 0 bases from J, the gap between germline ends came to 10 bases. The CDR3 is made up of 14 amino acids.

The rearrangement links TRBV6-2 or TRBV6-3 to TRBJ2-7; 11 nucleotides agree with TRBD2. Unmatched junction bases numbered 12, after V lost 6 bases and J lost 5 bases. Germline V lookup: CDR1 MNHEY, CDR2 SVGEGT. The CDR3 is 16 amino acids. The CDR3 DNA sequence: TGTGCCAGCAGCCGAGAACTAGCGGGGGCACTCCACGAGCAGTACTTC. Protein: CASSRELAGALHEQYF.

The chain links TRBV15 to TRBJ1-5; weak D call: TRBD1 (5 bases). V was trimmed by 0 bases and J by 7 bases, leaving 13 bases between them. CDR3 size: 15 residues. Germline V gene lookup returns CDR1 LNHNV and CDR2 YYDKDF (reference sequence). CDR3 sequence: CATSRDQGQNQPQHF. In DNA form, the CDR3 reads TGTGCCACCAGCAGAGATCAGGGCCAGAACCAGCCCCAGCATTTT.

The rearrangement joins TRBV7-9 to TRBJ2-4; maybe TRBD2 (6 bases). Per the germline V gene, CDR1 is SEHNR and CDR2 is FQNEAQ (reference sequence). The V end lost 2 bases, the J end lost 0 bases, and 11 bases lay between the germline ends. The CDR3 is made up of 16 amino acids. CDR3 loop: CASSLYGGLAKNIQYF. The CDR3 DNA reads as TGTGCCAGCAGCTTATACGGAGGGCTAGCCAAAAACATTCAGTACTTC.

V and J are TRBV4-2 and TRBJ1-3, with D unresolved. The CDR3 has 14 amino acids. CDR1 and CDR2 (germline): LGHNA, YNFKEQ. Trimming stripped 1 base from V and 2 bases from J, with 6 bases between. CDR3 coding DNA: TGTGCCAGCAGCCAAGGAGTAACTGGAAACACCATATATTTT. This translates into CASSQGVTGNTIYF.

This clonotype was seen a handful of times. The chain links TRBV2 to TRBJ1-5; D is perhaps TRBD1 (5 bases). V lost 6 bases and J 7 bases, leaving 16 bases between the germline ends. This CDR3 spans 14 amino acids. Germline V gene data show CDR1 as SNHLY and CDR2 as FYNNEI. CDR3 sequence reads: CASRGDPGSQPQHF. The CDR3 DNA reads TGTGCCAGCAGGGGGGACCCCGGGAGCCAGCCCCAGCATTTT.

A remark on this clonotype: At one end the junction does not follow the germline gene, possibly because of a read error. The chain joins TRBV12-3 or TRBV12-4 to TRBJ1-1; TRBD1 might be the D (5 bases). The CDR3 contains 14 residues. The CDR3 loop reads CATSWGGADTEAFF. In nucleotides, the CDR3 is TGTGCCACCAGTTGGGGCGGCGCGGACACTGAAGCTTTCTTT.